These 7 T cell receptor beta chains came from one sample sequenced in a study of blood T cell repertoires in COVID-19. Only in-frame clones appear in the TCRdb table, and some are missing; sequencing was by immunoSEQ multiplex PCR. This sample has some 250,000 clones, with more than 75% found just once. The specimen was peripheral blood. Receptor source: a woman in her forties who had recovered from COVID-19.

CDR3 sequence (DNA): TGTGCCACCAGCAGAGCCGGCGGGACTTGGAAAGCCCAGCATTTT. It is translated as CATSRAGGTWKAQHF. The chain employs TRBV15 and TRBJ1-5; D perhaps matches TRBD1 (5 bases). Trimming shortened V by 1 base and J by 11 bases, and 18 bases separated the two germline ends. The CDR3 is made up of 15 amino acids. The germline CDR1 and CDR2 sequences are LNHNV and YYDKDF (reference sequence).

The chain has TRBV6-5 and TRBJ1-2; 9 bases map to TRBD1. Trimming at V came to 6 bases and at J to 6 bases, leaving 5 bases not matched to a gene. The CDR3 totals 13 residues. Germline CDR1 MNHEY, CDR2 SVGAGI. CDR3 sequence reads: CASRRQGGHGYTF. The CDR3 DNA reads TGTGCCAGCAGAAGACAGGGGGGCCATGGCTACACCTTC.

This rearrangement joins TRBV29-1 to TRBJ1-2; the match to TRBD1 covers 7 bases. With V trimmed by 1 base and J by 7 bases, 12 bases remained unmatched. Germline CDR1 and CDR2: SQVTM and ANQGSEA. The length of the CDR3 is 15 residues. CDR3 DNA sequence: TGCAGCGTTGAAGCCCCGACAGGGTCCTCCGGTGGCTACACCTTC. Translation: CSVEAPTGSSGGYTF. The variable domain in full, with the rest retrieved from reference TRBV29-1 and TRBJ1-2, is SAVISQKPSRDICQRGTSLTIQCQVDSQVTMMFWYRQQPGQSLTLIATANQGSEATYESGFVIDKFPISRPNLTFSTLTVSNMSPEDSSIYLCSVEAPTGSSGGYTFGSGTRLTVV.

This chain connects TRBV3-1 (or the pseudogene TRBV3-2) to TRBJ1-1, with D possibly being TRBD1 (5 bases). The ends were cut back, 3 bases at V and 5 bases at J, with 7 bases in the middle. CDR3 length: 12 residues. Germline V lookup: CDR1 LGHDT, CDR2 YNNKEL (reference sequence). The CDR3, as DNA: TGTGCCAGCAGCCAGCGGGGGACTGAAGCTTTCTTT. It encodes CASSQRGTEAFF.

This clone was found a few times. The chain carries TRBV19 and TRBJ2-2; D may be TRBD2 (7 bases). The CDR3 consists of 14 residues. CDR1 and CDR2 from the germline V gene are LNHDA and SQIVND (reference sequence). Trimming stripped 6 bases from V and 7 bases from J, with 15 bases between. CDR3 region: CASSPGGWGGELFF. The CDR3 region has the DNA TGTGCCAGTAGCCCGGGGGGCTGGGGCGGGGAGCTGTTTTTT.

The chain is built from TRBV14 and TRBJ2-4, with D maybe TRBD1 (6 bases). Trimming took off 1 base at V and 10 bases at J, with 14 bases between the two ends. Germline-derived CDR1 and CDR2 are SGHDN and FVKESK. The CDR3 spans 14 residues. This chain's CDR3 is CASSQGRRQEIQYF. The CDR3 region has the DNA TGTGCCAGCAGCCAAGGTCGGCGACAGGAGATTCAGTACTTC.

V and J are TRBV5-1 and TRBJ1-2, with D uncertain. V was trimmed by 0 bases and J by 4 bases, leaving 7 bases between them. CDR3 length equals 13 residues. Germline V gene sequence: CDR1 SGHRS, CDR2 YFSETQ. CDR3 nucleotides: TGCGCCAGCAGCTTGGGGCAGGTCTATGGCTACACCTTC. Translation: CASSLGQVYGYTF.